This TCR beta chain is drawn from a study of human T cells and chemical hapten exposure (dated by TCRdb to about 2021). Study-wide context: For sensitization, 2% DPC in acetone was applied to a 2 cm by 2 cm area of upper inner arm skin. Blood was sampled from patients pre-sensitization (week 0) and at 2, 6 and about 24 weeks after DPC sensitization. The libraries were sequenced as a pool, and the TCR yield per sample differed mostly because of small variations in library volumes within the pool. The mostly female patient cohort included alopecia areata with under or over 50% scalp involvement, alopecia totalis and alopecia universalis. Throughout the roughly 25-week study period, patients were also given weekly therapeutic DPC doses on the scalp. The study tracked peripheral blood TCR repertoire changes in vivo during primary and secondary sensitization to the hapten diphenylcyclopropenone (DPC) in alopecia patients. Patch testing was performed on the upper back with Finn chambers containing 0.01% DPC, and the patch tests were scored after 6 days according to International Contact Dermatitis Research Group standards. Some 29 alopecia patients provided blood for TCR sequencing at one to four time points (pre-sensitization, 2, 6 and 24 weeks). Study-wide conclusions, independent of this receptor: Repeated subsampling changed both the strength of the expansion versus patch-test correlation and the threshold at which that correlation became significant. No change with DPC sensitization was found in the number of TCRs above 1 in 1000 frequency, and no evidence of global repertoire structure alterations was found. Patch test score correlated positively with the number of PT1 expanded TCRs, reaching significance at thresholds 8, 16 and 32 but not at 4. Expanded TCRs formed significantly more large CDR3 similarity clusters than pre-sensitization or healthy control sets, consistent with antigen-driven responses. Because every patient had alopecia, a presumed autoimmune disease, the patients' immune response might differ from that of healthy individuals.

There are many counts of this clonotype. The antigen it binds to is not known. It has no much larger one-base neighbor in the sample; base qualities were not kept. Trimming leaves V shorter by 7 bases and J shorter by 5 bases, with the junction holding 6 bases beyond the gene matches. The CDR3 measures 13 amino acids from cysteine to phenylalanine. Left in the record is the CDR3 DNA by itself, 39 bases read in frame from the first base. The germline V gene supplies CDR1 KGHDR and CDR2 SFDVKD. To prepare the library, RACE was applied. Sequencing instrument: NextSeq 500. During library preparation, unique molecular identifiers were attached to individual cDNA molecules so that TCRs could be counted in a quantitative, reproducible way. Each blood RNA sample was used to sequence both TCR alpha and TCR beta chains. The study's processing was this. A median of around 100,000 TCRs per sample was observed, with a range of roughly 20,000 to 750,000. The Decombinator software suite was used to annotate the V, J and CDR3 of the TCR reads. To make PS versus PT1 abundance plots, every sample was subsampled to the same number of TCRs (28,000). TCRs were defined as expanded if absent before sensitization and observed at least eight times at the 2-week time point. Through fastp at Q25 and MiXCR, TCRdb rebuilt clones from the public reads, retaining in-frame beta chains. Here each entry gathers all rows of one CDR3 protein and keeps the most common genes and DNA. The V and J calls, along with clone size, are taken from TCRdb and not from the paper's own processing. For this sample there are around 69,000 distinct CDR3 sequences; over 6.5% appear just once. The top ten constitute around 3% of the sample.

The sample's time point label, decoded: patch test 2, 6 weeks after DPC sensitization. The label giving this sample's treatment or condition can be read as: therapeutic diphenylcyclopropenone sensitization with weekly scalp DPC. At each patch-test visit, blood was drawn before the patch test was applied. Eligible patients were aged 18 to 70, diagnosed with alopecia, deemed suitable for DPC therapy, and excluded if pregnant. Total RNA was extracted from unfractionated whole blood that had been collected in Tempus Blood RNA tubes. Recombination linked TRBV24-1 to TRBJ1-1, with TRBD1 matching 7 junction bases. Source: whole blood, taken in connection with sensitization to the hapten diphenylcyclopropenone (DPC). This receptor was obtained from a woman aged 45 to 65 with alopecia areata. Some clones in this sample may be carry-over from other donors' samples. CDR3 sequence: CATRQGFGTEAFF. The nucleotide sequence reads TGTGCCACCAGACAGGGGTTCGGGACTGAAGCTTTCTTT.